This T cell receptor (beta chain) comes out of a study of cytomegalovirus exposure and HLA in healthy donors. The study ran its PCR with 60 Vbeta and 13 Jbeta primers. The protocol was immunoSEQ multiplex PCR, while the TCRdb copy is restricted to in-frame clones and leaves out a portion. The table records 90,000 to 120,000 clones, around 72% of them present only once. Trimming removed 4 bases at V and 3 bases at J, with 16 bases between. Germline loops: CDR1 SGHRS, CDR2 YFSETQ. The CDR3 runs to 16 residues. The source of this sequence is a woman aged 40 to 50 in good health and CMV-seropositive. V usage is TRBV5-1 and J usage is TRBJ1-4; D call uncertain. Sequenced material: PBMCs. CDR3 sequence: CASSPDSFAPNEKLFF. DNA of the CDR3: TGCGCCAGCAGCCCAGACTCGTTCGCACCTAATGAAAAACTGTTTTTT.